These T cell receptor beta chains were read from a single sample in a study of T cells of healthy individuals. MiXCR, applied by TCRdb to the 5' RACE reads, yields one record per CDR3 protein. Among tens of thousands of distinct CDR3 sequences, around 15% were seen once, and the ten largest hold about 16%. These receptors came from a human donor in good health. Each CDR3 is given with its conserved first and last residue. The D gene is left open where the match is weak. Only part of the rows carry a size: once, few, many, or a class if the clone is expanded.

>few|NA|TRBV20-1|TRBJ1-2
CSARGQGSSGYTF
TGCAGTGCTAGAGGTCAGGGATCTAGTGGCTACACCTTC
>few|TRBD1|TRBV27|TRBJ1-4
CASSPGQGVYGTNEKLFF
TGTGCCAGCAGTCCGGGACAGGGGGTCTACGGGACTAATGAAAAACTGTTTTTT
>many|NA|TRBV6-2/TRBV6-3|TRBJ2-1
CASRHDALRSDGQFF
TGTGCCAGCAGACACGACGCACTCCGCTCAGACGGGCAGTTCTTC
>few|NA|TRBV2|TRBJ1-2
CASRGPRGYTF
TGTGCCAGCAGGGGACCGCGGGGCTACACCTTC
>many|NA|TRBV7-2|TRBJ1-5
CASSQNRVDQPQHF
TGTGCCAGCAGTCAAAACAGGGTGGATCAGCCCCAGCATTTT
>many|TRBD1|TRBV7-2|TRBJ1-1
CASRPQGALEAFF
TGTGCCAGCAGACCCCAGGGGGCACTTGAAGCTTTCTTT
>many|NA|TRBV20-1|TRBJ2-3
CSAQRAEAITDTQYF
TGCAGTGCACAGAGGGCGGAGGCGATCACAGATACGCAGTATTTT
>many|NA|TRBV7-6|TRBJ2-5
CASSLGSQETQYF
TGTGCCAGCAGCTTAGGGTCCCAAGAGACCCAGTACTTC
>NA|NA|TRBV24-1|TRBJ1-3
CAPRLAATGNTIYF
TGTGCCCCACGCCTCGCGGCAACTGGAAACACCATATATTTT
>few|NA|TRBV19|TRBJ1-2
CASSESLSSNYGYTF
TGTGCCAGTAGTGAATCTCTCAGCTCTAACTATGGCTACACCTTC
>NA|TRBD1|TRBV9|TRBJ1-1
CASSFSSDRIQSPLQITEAFF
TGTGCCAGCAGCTTCTCATCGGACAGGATACAGAGTCCTCTTCAGATCACTGAAGCTTTCTTT
>NA|NA|TRBV4-3|TRBJ1-4
CASSQVVGTKDEKLFF
TGCGCCAGCAGCCAAGTCGTGGGGACGAAGGATGAAAAACTGTTTTTT
>NA|NA|TRBV5-4|TRBJ2-7
CASSFGQSPSEQYF
TGTGCCAGCAGCTTCGGACAGAGCCCCTCGGAGCAGTACTTC
>NA|TRBD1|TRBV20-1|TRBJ2-1
CSANRGRDYNEQFF
TGCAGTGCAAACAGGGGGCGCGACTACAATGAGCAGTTCTTC
>many|NA|TRBV7-2|TRBJ1-5
CASSFLMGVNQPQHF
TGTGCCAGCAGCTTCCTCATGGGGGTCAATCAGCCCCAGCATTTT
>few|NA|TRBV4-2|TRBJ1-1
CASSQGGQAFF
TGTGCCAGCAGCCAAGGGGGGCAAGCTTTCTTT
>few|TRBD2|TRBV20-1|TRBJ2-1
CSATTSGGDNEQFF
TGCAGTGCCACGACTAGCGGGGGGGACAATGAGCAGTTCTTC
>NA|TRBD1|TRBV2|TRBJ2-3
CANPDRGRTDTQYF
TGTGCCAATCCGGACAGGGGGCGGACAGATACGCAGTATTTT
>NA|NA|TRBV11-3|TRBJ1-1
CASSLGSGQNTEAFF
TGTGCCAGCAGCTTAGGGTCCGGGCAGAACACTGAAGCTTTCTTT
>NA|NA|TRBV20-1|TRBJ2-7
CSAEQGDYEQYF
TGCAGTGCTGAACAGGGTGACTACGAGCAGTACTTC
>many|NA|TRBV9|TRBJ2-3
CASSGARTDTQYF
TGTGCCAGCAGCGGGGCCCGCACAGATACGCAGTATTTT
>NA|NA|TRBV18|TRBJ1-3
CASSPAVVSGNTIYF
TGTGCCAGCTCACCAGCCGTCGTCTCTGGAAACACCATATATTTT
>few|NA|TRBV9|TRBJ2-5
CASSVSGLREETQYF
TGTGCCAGCAGCGTATCGGGACTTCGGGAAGAGACCCAGTACTTC